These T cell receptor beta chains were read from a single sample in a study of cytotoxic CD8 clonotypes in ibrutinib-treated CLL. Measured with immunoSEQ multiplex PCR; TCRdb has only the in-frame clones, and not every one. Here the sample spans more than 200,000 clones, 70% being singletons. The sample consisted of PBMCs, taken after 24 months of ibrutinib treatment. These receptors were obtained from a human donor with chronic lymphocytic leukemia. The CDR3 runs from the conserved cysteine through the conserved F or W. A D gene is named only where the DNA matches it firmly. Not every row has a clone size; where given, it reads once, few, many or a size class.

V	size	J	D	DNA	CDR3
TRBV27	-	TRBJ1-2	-	TGTGCCAGCAGTTTAAGGGCCGCAGGGGCCTATGGCTACACCTTC	CASSLRAAGAYGYTF
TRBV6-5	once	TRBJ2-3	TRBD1	TGTGCCAGCAAGGGACAGGGCACAGATACGCAGTATTTT	CASKGQGTDTQYF
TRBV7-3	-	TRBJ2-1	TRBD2	TGTGCCAGCAGCTTATTAGTAGCGGGAGGGTACAATGAGCAGTTCTTC	CASSLLVAGGYNEQFF
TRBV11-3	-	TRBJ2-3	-	TGTGCCAGCAGCTTAACTAGCCACACAGATACGCAGTATTTT	CASSLTSHTDTQYF
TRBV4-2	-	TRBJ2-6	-	TGTGCCAGCAGCCAAGATCCAGGGGCTGGGGCCAACGTCCTGACTTTC	CASSQDPGAGANVLTF
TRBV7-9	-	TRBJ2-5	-	TGTGCCAGCAGCCAAGATAGGGGGCAAGAGACCCAGTACTTC	CASSQDRGQETQYF
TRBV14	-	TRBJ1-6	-	TGTGCCAGCAGCCACCTACAGCCATCACCCCTCCACTTT	CASSHLQPSPLHF
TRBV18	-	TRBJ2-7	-	TGTGCCAGCTCACCAGGGGACGGCCGAGGGGAGTACTTC	CASSPGDGRGEYF
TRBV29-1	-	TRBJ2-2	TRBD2	TGCAGCGTTGAAGGGTCGAGGGCTAGCGGGAGTGAGACCGGGGAGCTGTTTTTT	CSVEGSRASGSETGELFF
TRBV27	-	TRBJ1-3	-	TGTGCCAGCAGAAAGGCGGTTTCTGGAAACACCATATATTTT	CASRKAVSGNTIYF
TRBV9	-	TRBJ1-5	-	TGTGCCAGCAGCGTTGGATCCGACAGAGCCAATCAGCCCCAGCATTTT	CASSVGSDRANQPQHF
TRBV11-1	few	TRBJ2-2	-	TGTGCCAGCAGCTTATTCAGGGGAAACACCGGGGAGCTGTTTTTT	CASSLFRGNTGELFF
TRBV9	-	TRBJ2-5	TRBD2	TGTGCCAGCAGCCCTAGGCCGACTAGCGGGAGGTCGGCGAGGGAGACCCAGTACTTC	CASSPRPTSGRSARETQYF
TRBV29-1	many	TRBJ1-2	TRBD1	TGCAGCGTTCGGGACAGGGAGGACTATGGCTACACCTTC	CSVRDREDYGYTF
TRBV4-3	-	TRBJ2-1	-	TGCGCCAGCAGCCAAGACTCCGGGACCGAGCAGTTCTTC	CASSQDSGTEQFF
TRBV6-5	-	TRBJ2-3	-	TGTGCCAGCAAGCCGTATGAGGCAGATACGCAGTATTTT	CASKPYEADTQYF
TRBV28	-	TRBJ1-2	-	TGTGCCAGCATCAGCTCCGGGTTGTATGGCTACACCTTC	CASISSGLYGYTF
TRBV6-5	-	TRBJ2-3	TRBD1	TGTGCCAGCAGTCGACAGGGTAAAACAGATACGCAGTATTTT	CASSRQGKTDTQYF
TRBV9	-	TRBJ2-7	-	TGTGCCAGCAGCGTTAGAGGACTATCGGCGGCTCGCGAGCAGTACTTC	CASSVRGLSAAREQYF
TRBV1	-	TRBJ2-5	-	TGCACCAGCAGCCAAGACTCTACTAGTTTCGAAGAGACCCAGTACTTC	CTSSQDSTSFEETQYF
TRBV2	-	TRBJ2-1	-	TGTGCCAGCACCCTTGACAGAAACAATGAGCAGTTCTTC	CASTLDRNNEQFF
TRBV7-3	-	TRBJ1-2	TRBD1	TGTGCCAGCAGCTTAGACAGGGGGGACTATGGCTACACCTTC	CASSLDRGDYGYTF
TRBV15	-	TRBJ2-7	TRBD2	TGTGCCACCAGCAGGAGGACTAAGCGGGAGCCCTACGAGCAGTACTTC	CATSRRTKREPYEQYF
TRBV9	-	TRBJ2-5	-	TGTGCCAGCAGCCCCGGAAAAGAGGCCCAGTACTTC	CASSPGKEAQYF
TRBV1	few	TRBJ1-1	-	TGCACCAGCAGCCGTGGACAGGGACACACTGAAGCTTTCTTT	CTSSRGQGHTEAFF
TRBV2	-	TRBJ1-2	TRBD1	TGTGCCAGCAGTGAATCGGGGGACAGCGGCTACACCTTC	CASSESGDSGYTF
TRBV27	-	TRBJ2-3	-	TGTGCCAGCACCCTCCGTCCCCGAGGGCCCGGGACAGATACGCAGTATTTT	CASTLRPRGPGTDTQYF
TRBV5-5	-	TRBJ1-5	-	TGTGCCAGCAGCTCGGAAACAAATAGGGGTCAGCCCCAGCATTTT	CASSSETNRGQPQHF
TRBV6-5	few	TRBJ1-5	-	TGTGCCAGCAGTTACGGACTGGGGGGTCAGCCCCAGCATTTT	CASSYGLGGQPQHF
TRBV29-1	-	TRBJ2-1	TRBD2	TGCAGCGTGGGCCGGGTAGCGGGGTCTGGTCGGGAGCAGTTCTTC	CSVGRVAGSGREQFF